The 25 T cell receptor beta chains given below trace back to one sample, sequenced in a study of shared clonotypes between healthy human individuals. Profiling relied on immunoSEQ multiplex PCR, and the TCRdb table lists in-frame clones only, not all of them. Seen here are roughly 2 million clones, 95% observed once, and the top ten hold 0.1% to 0.15%. Sequenced sample: naive CD4+ T cells sorted from blood. Subset meaning: CD45RA+ positively selected. Receptors originate from a man younger than 30 in good health.

The chain has TRBV6-6 and TRBJ1-4; D is perhaps TRBD1 (6 bases). V was clipped by 4 bases and J by 5 bases, with 14 bases between them. Germline CDR1 MNHNY, CDR2 SVGAGI (reference sequence). This CDR3 region has 15 residues. CDR3 residues: CASSSEGQLNEKLFF. The CDR3 nucleotides are TGTGCCAGCAGTTCGGAAGGACAGCTGAATGAAAAACTGTTTTTT.

The chain uses TRBV7-9 and TRBJ1-1; D not resolved. Germline values: CDR1 SEHNR, CDR2 FQNEAQ (reference sequence). CDR3 length equals 13 residues. The germline V and J ends were trimmed by 7 bases and 1 base, with 10 bases remaining between them. The chain's CDR3 is CASTFRQNTEAFF. The DNA of the CDR3 is TGTGCCAGCACCTTCCGACAGAACACTGAAGCTTTCTTT.

The CDR3 nucleotides are TGTGCCAGCAGCTTTAACGGAAAGGTGGGCGAGCAGTACTTC. As protein: CASSFNGKVGEQYF. This sequence joins TRBV11-2 and TRBJ2-7; D uncertain. Per germline, CDR1 SGHAT and CDR2 FQNNGV. The CDR3 sequence is 14 residues long. V was clipped by 3 bases and J by 6 bases, with 15 bases between them.

The chain combines TRBV6-5 with TRBJ2-7, with D perhaps TRBD2 (6 bases). The germline V and J ends were trimmed by 8 bases and 0 bases, with 17 bases remaining between them. The CDR3 totals 15 residues. Germline values: CDR1 MNHEY, CDR2 SVGAGI. The CDR3 region is CASAYSDGSSYEQYF. CDR3 in DNA: TGTGCCAGCGCGTACAGTGACGGGAGCTCCTACGAGCAGTACTTC.

This chain uses TRBV4-3 with TRBJ1-4, with D uncertain. This CDR3 is built from 16 residues. V was pared by 3 bases and J by 1 base, with 12 bases between. CDR1 is LGHNA and CDR2 is YSLEER in the germline V gene. The chain's CDR3 is CASSQSPVGTNEKLFF. The DNA of the CDR3 is TGCGCCAGCAGCCAGTCCCCTGTGGGAACTAATGAAAAACTGTTTTTT.

This clone was seen only once. The V and J genes are TRBV6-5 and TRBJ2-1, with D unresolved. V was clipped by 0 bases and J by 5 bases, with 14 bases between them. The CDR3 contains 16 residues. Germline V gene lookup returns CDR1 MNHEY and CDR2 SVGAGI. The CDR3 sequence: CASSYSVAPFNNEQFF. As DNA, the CDR3 is TGTGCCAGCAGTTACTCGGTAGCCCCGTTCAACAATGAGCAGTTCTTC.

V is TRBV11-2 and J is TRBJ2-3; TRBD2 aligns across 10 bases. The CDR3 is made up of 15 amino acids. Looked up from germline, CDR1 is SGHAT and CDR2 is FQNNGV. The J segment lost 2 bases and the V segment lost 3 bases, leaving 2 bases of the junction unmatched. CDR3 DNA: TGTGCCAGCAGCTTTAGCGGGGGGACCACAGATACGCAGTATTTT. Translated, it gives CASSFSGGTTDTQYF.

The chain uses TRBV6-5 and TRBJ1-1; 9 bases fit TRBD1. The germline V gene has CDR1 MNHEY and CDR2 SVGAGI. This CDR3 has 13 amino acids. The V segment lost 6 bases and the J segment 8 bases; nucleotides outside the gene matches: 7. The CDR3 is CASRYLTGGEAFF. In nucleotides, the CDR3 is TGTGCCAGCAGATATCTAACAGGGGGCGAAGCTTTCTTT.

The genes are TRBV5-6 and TRBJ2-2, with TRBD2 identical over 10 bases. Germline lookup yields CDR1 SGHDT and CDR2 YYEEEE. Trimming took 1 base from V and 7 from J; bases not matched to a gene: 7. The CDR3 covers 16 residues. This CDR3 is CASSLSLAGVGGELFF. The CDR3 coding sequence is TGTGCCAGCAGCTTGAGTCTAGCGGGAGTAGGCGGGGAGCTGTTTTTT.

V is TRBV2 and J is TRBJ2-5; D might be TRBD1 (5 bases). Per the germline V gene, CDR1 is SNHLY and CDR2 is FYNNEI. CDR3 length equals 14 residues. V lost 6 bases and J 6 bases, leaving 17 bases between the germline ends. For the CDR3, the DNA is TGTGCCAGCAGGCCTACAGGTGATCGTCAGACCCAGTACTTC. Translation gives CASRPTGDRQTQYF.

The rearrangement links TRBV4-1 to TRBJ2-3; 8 positions agree with TRBD1. The CDR3 contains 16 residues. CDR1 and CDR2 from the germline V gene are MGHRA and YSYEKL. The V segment lost 4 bases and the J segment 0 bases; nucleotides outside the gene matches: 6. CDR3 DNA sequence: TGCGCCAGCAGCCGGGCGGACAGGGCTAGCACAGATACGCAGTATTTT. Protein product: CASSRADRASTDTQYF.

The chain is built from TRBV19 and TRBJ2-7, with 10 bases identical to TRBD2. The ends lost 6 bases at V and 5 bases at J; junction bases unmatched: 7. Germline lookup yields CDR1 LNHDA and CDR2 SQIVND (reference sequence). CDR3 length: 14 amino acids. CDR3 DNA sequence: TGTGCCAGTAGAGCTAGCGGGAGTAGCGACGAGCAGTACTTC. Amino acids: CASRASGSSDEQYF.

V gene TRBV7-2 combines with J gene TRBJ2-4, with a weak D call TRBD2 (6 bases). Germline V gene data show CDR1 as SGHTA and CDR2 as FQGNSA. V lost 8 bases and J 1 base, leaving 15 bases between the germline ends. The CDR3 runs to 15 residues. In nucleotides, the CDR3 is TGTGCCAGCTCAAGAACTAGCATCGCCAAAAACATTCAGTACTTC. Encoded protein: CASSRTSIAKNIQYF.

The chain recombines TRBV4-1 with TRBJ2-4; D not resolved. V lost 4 bases and J lost 8, with 18 bases in between. Germline CDR1 MGHRA, CDR2 YSYEKL. This CDR3 contains 15 residues. DNA of the CDR3: TGCGCCAGCAGCCCTAAGGATGGGAAGGTGGACATTCAGTACTTC. As protein: CASSPKDGKVDIQYF.

The J gene is TRBJ2-5, the V gene TRBV2; possibly TRBD1 for D (7 bases). V shed 3 bases and J shed 5 bases, with 22 bases lying between them. Germline CDR1 reads SNHLY; CDR2 reads FYNNEI. CDR3 length: 17 residues. DNA of the CDR3: TGTGCCAGCAGTGAGGGACTGGACACAGGGGATTGGGAGACCCAGTACTTC. The encoded protein is CASSEGLDTGDWETQYF.

This chain links TRBV7-9 with TRBJ1-1; D might be TRBD1 (5 bases). The germline CDR1 and CDR2 sequences are SEHNR and FQNEAQ (reference sequence). The CDR3 extends over 15 amino acids. V lost 5 bases and J 5 bases, leaving 18 bases between the germline ends. The CDR3 loop is CASSPSGGVGTEAFF. DNA of the CDR3: TGTGCCAGCAGCCCATCCGGGGGAGTTGGTACTGAAGCTTTCTTT.

V and J are TRBV6-5 and TRBJ2-2, with D possibly being TRBD2 (5 bases). This CDR3 has 15 residues. Germline V CDR1 and CDR2: MNHEY, SVGAGI. Trimming took 0 bases from V and 7 from J, leaving 12 bases between them. The CDR3 DNA follows: TGTGCCAGCAGTTACTCTCCTTGGACTCGCGGGGAGCTGTTTTTT. Its translation: CASSYSPWTRGELFF.

The V gene is TRBV6-6, the J gene TRBJ2-3; weak D call: TRBD2 (6 bases). CDR3 length equals 15 residues. V lost 7 bases to trimming and J lost 3 bases, with 17 bases between them. Germline V lookup: CDR1 MNHNY, CDR2 SVGAGI (reference sequence). DNA of the CDR3: TGTGCCAGCACCCGCGGGGTCTGGATGACAGATACGCAGTATTTT. As protein: CASTRGVWMTDTQYF.

The chain links TRBV5-6 to TRBJ2-7, with D perhaps TRBD1 or TRBD2 (5 bases each). The V gene lost 0 bases and the J gene lost 2 bases, with 15 bases spanning the gap. The germline V gene has CDR1 SGHDT and CDR2 YYEEEE. The CDR3 is made up of 16 amino acids. The CDR3 sequence is CASSLVSGATPYEQYF. CDR3 DNA sequence: TGTGCCAGCAGCTTGGTTTCCGGGGCGACCCCCTACGAGCAGTACTTC.

The chain links TRBV29-1 to TRBJ2-2; D call uncertain. Germline-derived CDR1 and CDR2 are SQVTM and ANQGSEA. Trimming removed 3 bases from V and 4 bases from J, with 3 bases in between. The CDR3 covers 11 residues. CDR3: CSVEGTGELFF. The CDR3 DNA sequence: TGCAGCGTTGAGGGCACCGGGGAGCTGTTTTTT.

Concerning this clone: The sample has other DNA sequences that encode this CDR3 too. This chain connects TRBV14 to TRBJ1-1, with D possibly being TRBD1 (5 bases). This CDR3 has 16 residues. Trimming left V 0 bases short and J 2 bases short, with 13 bases between. Germline loops: CDR1 SGHDN, CDR2 FVKESK. CDR3 amino acids: CASSQDLGRRNTEAFF. CDR3 coding DNA: TGTGCCAGCAGCCAAGATCTGGGGCGGAGAAACACTGAAGCTTTCTTT.

This clone has a single count. J is TRBJ1-5 and V is TRBV6-5; D is uncertain. This CDR3 is built from 12 residues. Germline V CDR1 and CDR2: MNHEY, SVGAGI. V was pared by 7 bases and J by 4 bases, with 8 bases between. CDR3 nucleotide sequence: TGTGCCAGCATCGAAAAAAATCAGCCCCAGCATTTT. Its protein product is CASIEKNQPQHF.

The V call is TRBV10-3, the J call TRBJ1-6; a possible D gene is TRBD1 (5 bases). CDR3 length: 13 residues. V shed 2 bases and J shed 12 bases, with 11 bases lying between them. Germline CDR1 and CDR2: ENHRY and SYGVKD. The CDR3: CAISERQGGPLHF. The DNA of the CDR3 is TGTGCCATCAGTGAGAGGCAGGGTGGACCCCTCCACTTT.

About this clone: In the same sample, other DNA sequences code for this CDR3. CDR3 residues: CASSLDRTGAYEQYF. Written as DNA, the CDR3 is TGTGCCAGCAGCTTAGATCGGACAGGGGCCTACGAGCAGTACTTC. This sequence joins TRBV11-2 and TRBJ2-7; 9 positions match TRBD1. V dropped 0 bases and J dropped 2; count of bases not matched to a gene: 2. The V gene's germline CDR1 is SGHAT and CDR2 FQNNGV. The CDR3 loop spans 15 amino acids.

This chain connects TRBV19 to TRBJ2-1; D is possibly TRBD1 or TRBD2 (7 bases each). Trimming pared 3 bases from V and 3 bases from J, leaving 15 bases between. The germline CDR1 and CDR2 sequences are LNHDA and SQIVND (reference sequence). The CDR3 runs 16 residues. The CDR3 sequence is CASSIEQGGYYNEQFF. DNA of the CDR3: TGTGCCAGTAGTATTGAGCAGGGGGGGTACTACAATGAGCAGTTCTTC.